The 12 T cell receptor beta chains below come from one sample, sequenced in a study of blood T cell repertoires in COVID-19. Assay used: immunoSEQ multiplex PCR; TCRdb lists only in-frame clones, some missing. The sample carries 350,000 to 400,000 clones, more than 70% recorded once. The sequenced sample consisted of PBMCs or T cells enriched from blood (not recorded which). The receptors were gathered from a woman aged 18-35 years who had recovered from COVID-19.

J is TRBJ1-5 and V is TRBV19; D call uncertain. The CDR3 is 18 amino acids. Germline lookup yields CDR1 LNHDA and CDR2 SQIVND (reference sequence). The V gene lost 0 bases and the J gene lost 0 bases, with 15 bases spanning the gap. In nucleotides, the CDR3 is TGTGCCAGTAGTATAGATGTGTCGGGGATTTATAGCAATCAGCCCCAGCATTTT. It is translated as CASSIDVSGIYSNQPQHF.

The chain has TRBV4-1 and TRBJ2-7; TRBD1 matches 7 bases. V was pared by 4 bases and J by 0 bases, with 12 bases of the junction left unmatched. The CDR3 is 17 amino acids. Germline loops: CDR1 MGHRA, CDR2 YSYEKL. The CDR3, as DNA: TGCGCCAGCAGCCCACTTCATATACAGGGGCCCTCCTACGAGCAGTACTTC. Encoded protein: CASSPLHIQGPSYEQYF.

This rearrangement joins TRBV19 to TRBJ1-2, with 9 bases lining up with TRBD1. CDR1 LNHDA and CDR2 SQIVND come from the germline V gene (reference sequence). The CDR3 covers 15 residues. With V trimmed by 5 bases and J by 4 bases, 8 bases remained unmatched. CDR3 nucleotides: TGTGCCAGTAGTCCCACGGGACAGGGACTCTATGGCTACACCTTC. Translating it yields CASSPTGQGLYGYTF.

This clone was picked up a small number of times. The chain has TRBV5-4 and TRBJ1-6; 9 nucleotides align to TRBD1. V lost 3 bases, J lost 8 bases, and 9 bases stayed unmatched. Germline assignment: CDR1 SGHNT and CDR2 YYREEE (reference sequence). CDR3 length equals 16 residues. The DNA of the CDR3 is TGTGCCAGCAGCTCACCGGACAGGGGTGATCATTCACCCCTCCACTTT. This codes for CASSSPDRGDHSPLHF.

The chain is built from TRBV29-1 and TRBJ1-1; D uncertain. CDR1 SQVTM and CDR2 ANQGSEA come from the germline V gene. The germline V and J ends were trimmed by 5 bases and 1 base, with 5 bases remaining between them. This CDR3 is built from 11 residues. CDR3 in DNA: TGCAGCGTTCCAAAGAACACTGAAGCTTTCTTT. Protein product: CSVPKNTEAFF.

The sample holds one count of this clone. The chain joins TRBV5-1 to TRBJ1-4; possible D gene TRBD1, 6 bases. Trimming stripped 5 bases from V and 12 bases from J, with 20 bases between. This CDR3 comprises 14 residues. The germline CDR1 and CDR2 sequences are SGHRS and YFSETQ. The CDR3 is CASRPGVGAVELFF. CDR3 sequence (DNA): TGCGCCAGCAGGCCGGGTGTGGGGGCGGTGGAACTGTTTTTT.

The gene calls are TRBV7-8 and TRBJ2-1, with D possibly being TRBD2 (6 bases). V was pared by 8 bases and J by 7 bases, with 18 bases between. Germline CDR1 SGHVS, CDR2 FQNEAQ. The CDR3 is 14 residues long. The chain's CDR3 is CASSHGGERNEQFF. The DNA of the CDR3 is TGTGCCAGCTCACATGGCGGGGAACGTAATGAGCAGTTCTTC.

The gene calls are TRBV4-3 and TRBJ1-1; D might be TRBD1 (5 bases). The CDR3 sequence is 15 residues long. Looked up from germline, CDR1 is LGHNA and CDR2 is YSLEER. V was clipped by 6 bases and J by 1 base, with 15 bases between them. In nucleotides, the CDR3 is TGCGCCAGCAGTCTCCACGACAGACAGAACACTGAAGCTTTCTTT. Its protein product is CASSLHDRQNTEAFF.

This clone was observed a single time. The chain combines TRBV15 with TRBJ1-2; D might be TRBD1 (5 bases). Trimming removed 3 bases at V and 8 bases at J, with 19 bases between. Germline lookup yields CDR1 LNHNV and CDR2 YYDKDF (reference sequence). The CDR3 is made up of 15 amino acids. CDR3 DNA sequence: TGTGCCACCAGCAGGGACATCTCCCAAAGGGGAGGCTACACCTTC. It translates to CATSRDISQRGGYTF.

The genes are TRBV6-5 and TRBJ1-1, with 9 bases aligning to TRBD1. The germline CDR1 and CDR2 sequences are MNHEY and SVGAGI. The CDR3 extends over 16 amino acids. The ends lost 3 bases at V and 2 bases at J; junction bases unmatched: 7. In DNA form, the CDR3 reads TGTGCCAGCAGTTATTTTTGGACAGGGGCTAACACTGAAGCTTTCTTT. It codes for CASSYFWTGANTEAFF.

In its sample, this clone was seen once. The DNA for the CDR3 is TGTGCCAGCAGCTTAGGGACAGGGGGAAGCACAGATACGCAGTATTTT. Protein sequence: CASSLGTGGSTDTQYF. The V call is TRBV7-9, the J call TRBJ2-3, with 10 nucleotides matching TRBD1. The CDR3 loop spans 16 amino acids. Looked up from germline, CDR1 is SEHNR and CDR2 is FQNEAQ (reference sequence). V dropped 1 base and J dropped 0; count of bases not matched to a gene: 1.

The rearrangement links TRBV9 to TRBJ1-3; D not resolved. Germline V gives CDR1 SGDLS, CDR2 YYNGEE. Trimming took off 0 bases at V and 2 bases at J, with 9 bases between the two ends. The CDR3 length is 15 residues. CDR3 nucleotide sequence: TGTGCCAGCAGCGTAGTTGGCAGTACTGGAAACACCATATATTTT. It specifies CASSVVGSTGNTIYF.